This is a list of T cell receptor beta chains from one sample in a study of blood T cell repertoires in COVID-19. The method was immunoSEQ multiplex PCR; TCRdb's version includes in-frame clones alone and lacks a portion of them. The table has about 26,000 clones, around 96% seen once. The specimen was peripheral blood. These receptors were obtained from a human donor with active COVID-19. The donor label of this sample is uncertain. The CDR3 runs from the conserved cysteine through the conserved F or W. Fields, in order: D gene, J gene, clone size, V gene, CDR3 protein, CDR3 DNA. The D gene is left open where the match is weak. Not all rows give a size; the values are once, few, many and, for expanded clones, a class.

>TRBD2|TRBJ2-7|.|TRBV19
CASSPGLAGPTYEQYF
TGTGCCAGTAGTCCCGGACTAGCGGGGCCCACCTACGAGCAGTACTTC
>TRBD2|TRBJ2-4|.|TRBV4-1
CASSQDALAGENIQYF
TGCGCCAGCAGCCAAGATGCGCTAGCGGGAGAAAACATTCAGTACTTC
>.|TRBJ2-2|.|TRBV5-1
CASSLLTGPTGELFF
TGCGCCAGCAGCTTGTTAACAGGGCCCACCGGGGAGCTGTTTTTT
>TRBD1|TRBJ2-5|.|TRBV3-1/TRBV3-2
CASTPGGAETQYF
TGTGCCAGCACCCCAGGGGGCGCGGAGACCCAGTACTTC
>.|TRBJ2-1|.|TRBV15
CATSRAGGGGRNEQFF
TGTGCCACCAGCAGGGCCGGCGGGGGCGGCAGGAATGAGCAGTTCTTC
>TRBD2|TRBJ2-2|.|TRBV3-1/TRBV3-2
CASSRTSGGGRELFF
TGTGCCAGCAGCCGAACTAGCGGGGGAGGCCGGGAGCTGTTTTTT
>TRBD1|TRBJ2-2|.|TRBV7-9
CASSLTDRGFFTGELFF
TGTGCCAGCAGCTTAACTGACAGGGGTTTTTTCACCGGGGAGCTGTTTTTT
>TRBD1|TRBJ1-2|.|TRBV15
CATSKRLRQGNNYGYTF
TGTGCCACCAGCAAAAGATTGAGACAGGGGAATAACTATGGCTACACCTTC
>TRBD1|TRBJ2-1|.|TRBV28
CASSWSGGVTHEQFF
TGTGCCAGCAGTTGGTCAGGGGGCGTTACTCATGAGCAGTTCTTC
>.|TRBJ1-5|.|TRBV12-3/TRBV12-4
CASSFRTSAQHF
TGTGCCAGCAGTTTTCGTACCTCGGCCCAGCATTTT
>TRBD1|TRBJ2-2|.|TRBV27
CASGQGNTGELFF
TGTGCCAGCGGACAGGGTAACACCGGGGAGCTGTTTTTT
>TRBD1|TRBJ2-2|.|TRBV6-5
CASSYSGQRNTGELFF
TGTGCCAGCAGTTACTCGGGACAGAGGAACACCGGGGAGCTGTTTTTT
>TRBD1|TRBJ1-2|.|TRBV11-2
CASSFDRVDGYTF
TGTGCCAGCAGCTTTGACAGGGTGGATGGCTACACCTTC
>TRBD2|TRBJ2-3|.|TRBV19
CASSTSGGDTDTQYF
TGTGCCAGTAGTACTAGCGGGGGGGATACAGATACGCAGTATTTT
>.|TRBJ2-1|.|TRBV18
CASSPGRQYNEQFF
TGTGCCAGCTCACCCGGGCGACAGTACAATGAGCAGTTCTTC
>TRBD2|TRBJ2-1|.|TRBV6-5
CASRRLAGEGNEQFF
TGTGCCAGCAGGAGACTAGCGGGAGAAGGAAATGAGCAGTTCTTC
>TRBD1|TRBJ2-2|once|TRBV25-1
CASSGPGGAGELFF
TGTGCCAGCAGTGGTCCAGGGGGAGCCGGGGAGCTGTTTTTT
>TRBD1|TRBJ2-3|once|TRBV10-1
CASSDGQASTDTQYF
TGCGCCAGCAGTGACGGACAGGCTAGCACAGATACGCAGTATTTT
>.|TRBJ1-1|.|TRBV4-2
CASSQELEPMNTEAFF
TGTGCCAGCAGCCAGGAGTTGGAGCCCATGAACACTGAAGCTTTCTTT
>TRBD2|TRBJ2-5|.|TRBV2
CASSEPEQAGGWETQYF
TGTGCCAGCAGTGAACCCGAGCAAGCGGGGGGCTGGGAGACCCAGTACTTC
>TRBD1|TRBJ2-5|once|TRBV7-9
CASSLKRTGGETQYF
TGTGCCAGCAGCCTCAAGAGGACAGGAGGAGAGACCCAGTACTTC
>.|TRBJ1-1|once|TRBV9
CASSRDRHTEAFF
TGTGCCAGCAGCCGCGACAGGCACACTGAAGCTTTCTTT
>.|TRBJ1-6|.|TRBV7-2
CASSLGSTGSLPLHF
TGTGCCAGCAGCTTAGGTTCGACAGGTTCTCTACCCCTCCACTTT
>.|TRBJ1-2|.|TRBV9
CASSPWTPNYGYTF
TGTGCCAGCAGCCCCTGGACACCCAACTATGGCTACACCTTC
>.|TRBJ1-4|.|TRBV6-1
CASSEARGTNEKLFF
TGTGCCAGCAGTGAAGCTCGGGGGACTAATGAAAAACTGTTTTTT
>.|TRBJ1-1|once|TRBV7-5
CARSPGTGGRCCTEAFF
TGTGCCAGAAGCCCAGGGACAGGGGGCAGGTGTTGCACTGAAGCTTTCTTT
>TRBD2|TRBJ2-5|.|TRBV7-8
CASTRAGGMETQYF
TGTGCCAGCACCCGAGCGGGGGGGATGGAGACCCAGTACTTC
>.|TRBJ1-3|.|TRBV6-1
CASSEWGEKRNTIYF
TGTGCCAGCAGTGAATGGGGGGAAAAGAGAAACACCATATATTTT
>.|TRBJ2-2|once|TRBV12-5
CASGREAGELFF
TGTGCTAGTGGCAGGGAGGCCGGGGAGCTGTTTTTT
>.|TRBJ1-4|.|TRBV6-4
CASSDQRGEKLFF
TGTGCCAGCAGTGACCAGAGGGGGGAAAAACTGTTTTTT
>.|TRBJ2-1|.|TRBV7-2
CASSSGGGLGYNEQFF
TGTGCCAGCAGCTCAGGGGGGGGACTAGGCTACAATGAGCAGTTCTTC
>.|TRBJ2-2|.|TRBV18
CASSLGLDTGELFF
TGTGCCAGCTCACTGGGACTCGACACCGGGGAGCTGTTTTTT
>.|TRBJ2-5|.|TRBV12-5
CASGVDTETQYF
TGTGCTAGTGGGGTAGATACTGAGACCCAGTACTTC
>.|TRBJ1-2|.|TRBV14
CASSRHGGISHYGYTF
TGTGCCAGCAGCCGACATGGGGGGATTTCACACTATGGCTACACCTTC
>.|TRBJ2-1|.|TRBV5-1
CASSLVADSYNEQFF
TGCGCCAGCAGCTTGGTCGCGGACTCCTACAATGAGCAGTTCTTC
>TRBD1|TRBJ1-2|.|TRBV19
CASSTSMTGTGRGYTF
TGTGCCAGTAGTACGAGTATGACAGGGACGGGGCGAGGCTACACCTTC
>.|TRBJ2-5|.|TRBV19
CASSRTPQETQYF
TGTGCCAGTAGCAGGACACCACAAGAGACCCAGTACTTC
>.|TRBJ1-6|.|TRBV5-1
CASSNGHSKSSPLHF
TGCGCCAGCAGCAACGGACATAGCAAAAGTTCACCCCTCCACTTT
>TRBD1|TRBJ2-7|once|TRBV2
CASSGQGVDEQYF
TGTGCCAGCAGTGGACAGGGTGTCGACGAGCAGTACTTC